This T cell receptor (beta chain) was identified during a study of T cells in localized non-small cell lung cancer. Some clones are missing from TCRdb's copy, which holds only in-frame ones; the method was immunoSEQ multiplex PCR. This table has approximately 24,000 clones, 75% to 95% appearing once. Study-level results: Since sequencing was restricted to only one region of the tumor, intratumor heterogeneity remains a possibility. Clonality peaked in uninvolved adjacent lung rather than tumor. Adjacent lung tissue had a median roughly 62 of the top 100 clones found in the tumor.

The CDR3 totals 12 residues. V gave up 6 bases and J gave up 4 bases, with 7 bases separating them. The germline gives CDR1 WNHNN, CDR2 SYGVQD (reference sequence). In the case of this clone: Its target is unknown.

The genes are TRBV10-1 and TRBJ1-3; D is unresolved. This receptor was taken from a female donor older than 55 with stage II squamous cell lung carcinoma. The material was peripheral blood, obtained before any cancer treatment. The CDR3 spells CASRGTGNTIYF. The DNA for the CDR3 is TGCGCCAGCAGGGGAACGGGAAACACCATATATTTT.